The 14 T cell receptor beta chains below come from one sample, sequenced in a study of cytomegalovirus exposure and HLA in healthy donors. The study ran its PCR with 60 Vbeta and 13 Jbeta primers. The table came from immunoSEQ multiplex PCR; TCRdb's copy has only in-frame clones and leaves some out. The sample shows some 120,000 clones, more than 70% of them seen only once. Specimen: PBMCs. The receptor set was obtained from a man aged 30 to 45 in good health and CMV-seronegative.

About this clone: The junction departs from germline at one end; a sequencing error may be responsible. This sequence joins TRBV7-9 and TRBJ2-3, with 8 bases aligning to TRBD2. The CDR3 length is 16 residues. Germline V CDR1 and CDR2: SEHNR, FQNEAQ (reference sequence). The DNA of the CDR3 is TGTTCCAGCAGCCCCCCTGGACTAGCTTCGACAGATACGCAGTATTTT. It is translated as CSSSPPGLASTDTQYF.

The chain joins TRBV4-1 to TRBJ2-5; no clear D. V was pared by 1 base and J by 2 bases, with 8 bases between. Germline V gene data show CDR1 as MGHRA and CDR2 as YSYEKL. The CDR3 contains 14 residues. The chain's CDR3 is CASSQGFTQETQYF. The CDR3 region has the DNA TGCGCCAGCAGCCAAGGGTTCACTCAAGAGACCCAGTACTTC.

This clone appeared a single time. The chain combines TRBV4-2 with TRBJ1-2; D not certain. The CDR3 sequence is 15 residues long. Germline CDR1 and CDR2: LGHNA and YNFKEQ. The V and J ends lost 1 base and 0 bases respectively, with 9 bases between them. The CDR3 nucleotides read TGTGCCAGCAGCCAAGCTGGGCAAACTAACTATGGCTACACCTTC. Translated, it gives CASSQAGQTNYGYTF.

The J gene is TRBJ2-1, the V gene TRBV7-3, with 8 bases matching TRBD2. The germline V gene encodes CDR1 SGHTA and CDR2 FQGTGA. CDR3 size: 16 residues. J was trimmed by 3 bases and V by 4 bases; bases with no gene match: 8. The CDR3 DNA is TGTGCCAGCAGCTCATTCAGCGGGGGCTTCTACAATGAGCAGTTCTTC. Protein sequence: CASSSFSGGFYNEQFF.

The V and J genes are TRBV4-2 and TRBJ2-3; TRBD2 aligns across 8 bases. Losses at the gene ends were 3 bases for V and 5 bases for J; bases not matched to a gene: 10. This CDR3 spans 16 amino acids. Germline V gene lookup returns CDR1 LGHNA and CDR2 YNFKEQ. The CDR3: CASSHTTGGGGDTQYF. The CDR3 DNA follows: TGTGCCAGCAGCCACACAACGGGGGGGGGCGGAGATACGCAGTATTTT.

The rearrangement links TRBV11-2 to TRBJ2-1; 8 bases are shared with TRBD2. Germline CDR1 is SGHAT and CDR2 is FQNNGV. The V segment lost 6 bases and the J segment 5 bases; nucleotides outside the gene matches: 12. The CDR3 contains 16 residues. The CDR3 sequence: CASSFTGTREHNEQFF. The CDR3, as DNA: TGTGCCAGCAGTTTTACCGGGACTAGGGAACACAATGAGCAGTTCTTC.

The chain couples TRBV11-2 to TRBJ2-7, with a weak D call TRBD1 (5 bases). Trimming left V 6 bases short and J 0 bases short, with 21 bases between. Germline values: CDR1 SGHAT, CDR2 FQNNGV. The CDR3 runs to 17 residues. This chain's CDR3 is CASSLGPPAGNSYEQYF. CDR3 in DNA: TGTGCCAGCAGTTTGGGGCCCCCGGCAGGGAACTCCTACGAGCAGTACTTC.

The chain has TRBV11-2 and TRBJ1-1; D ambiguous. V lost 1 base to trimming and J lost 0 bases, with 9 bases between them. The germline gives CDR1 SGHAT, CDR2 FQNNGV. The length of the CDR3 is 15 residues. CDR3: CASSLAGSMNTEAFF. The CDR3 region has the DNA TGTGCCAGCAGCTTAGCCGGTAGTATGAACACTGAAGCTTTCTTT.

The V call is TRBV28, the J call TRBJ2-6; D may be TRBD1 (5 bases). V was pared by 3 bases and J by 1 base, with 10 bases between. CDR3 length equals 16 residues. Germline V gene lookup returns CDR1 MDHEN and CDR2 SYDVKM. The CDR3 DNA reads TGTGCCAGCAGTTTGTCCAGGGTTTCTGGGGCCAACGTCCTGACTTTC. Translation gives CASSLSRVSGANVLTF.

This chain connects TRBV29-1 to TRBJ1-4; TRBD1 aligns across 7 bases. Germline CDR1 is SQVTM and CDR2 is ANQGSEA. V was pared by 6 bases and J by 8 bases, with 9 bases of the junction left unmatched. The CDR3 is 13 residues long. CDR3 loop: CSVLRDSSEKLFF. CDR3 bases: TGCAGCGTACTCCGGGACAGCTCCGAAAAACTGTTTTTT.

The chain employs TRBV5-1 and TRBJ2-5, with a possible D match to TRBD2 (5 bases). CDR3 length: 15 amino acids. Germline V lookup: CDR1 SGHRS, CDR2 YFSETQ. Trimming shortened V by 0 bases and J by 3 bases, and 12 bases separated the two germline ends. The CDR3 here is CASSLVAEGEETQYF. CDR3 nucleotides: TGCGCCAGCAGCTTGGTGGCAGAGGGCGAAGAGACCCAGTACTTC. The whole variable domain, remainder taken from reference TRBV5-1 and TRBJ2-5, is KAGVTQTPRYLIKTRGQQVTLSCSPISGHRSVSWYQQTPGQGLQFLFEYFSETQRNKGNFPGRFSGRQFSNSRSEMNVSTLELGDSALYLCASSLVAEGEETQYFGPGTRLLVL.

The rearrangement joins TRBV10-3 to TRBJ1-1; the D gene is possibly TRBD1 (5 bases). Germline V gives CDR1 ENHRY, CDR2 SYGVKD. The CDR3 runs 16 residues. Trimming cost V 0 bases and J 0 bases, with 11 bases left between them. The CDR3 here is CAISESGGHLNTEAFF. The CDR3 DNA reads as TGTGCCATCAGTGAGTCGGGAGGACACTTGAACACTGAAGCTTTCTTT.

This clone turned up a few times. This chain joins TRBV2 and TRBJ2-2; D is uncertain. V lost 6 bases and J 1 base, leaving 3 bases between the germline ends. The CDR3 covers 12 residues. Germline CDR1 is SNHLY and CDR2 is FYNNEI. Written as DNA, the CDR3 is TGTGCCAGCAGACAGAACACCGGGGAGCTGTTTTTT. Translated: CASRQNTGELFF.

A word on this clone: At one boundary the junction diverges from the germline segment, which might be a read error. The chain is built from TRBV7-9 and TRBJ2-7; 8 bases match TRBD1. CDR3 length equals 14 residues. The germline CDR1 and CDR2 sequences are SEHNR and FQNEAQ (reference sequence). DNA of the CDR3: TGTTCCAGCAGCTTGACGACAGGGGATAGCGAGCAGTACTTC. Translated: CSSSLTTGDSEQYF.